This note documents a single T cell receptor (beta chain) sequence. The entry originates in a study of blood T cell repertoires in COVID-19. Whole-study context: Material from acute and convalescent COVID-19 was sourced from the United States, Italy and Spain. Sources were T cells, B-cell-depleted T cells, or PBMCs; the material itself was cDNA or gDNA.

After removal of 3 bases from V and 4 bases from J, the junction contained 4 bases not matched to a gene. The CDR3 sequence is 15 residues long. Germline CDR1 reads LNHDA; CDR2 reads SQIVND (reference sequence). The data were produced by immunoSEQ multiplex PCR, yet TCRdb's version contains in-frame clones alone and is incomplete. In the table there are about 270,000 clones, 81% of which are singletons. Input material: peripheral blood. This chain links TRBV19 with TRBJ1-5, with TRBD1 matching over 9 bases. This TCR was sampled from a woman aged 60-75 years with active or convalescent COVID-19. The CDR3 here is CASSIQQGANQPQHF. Here the CDR3 DNA reads TGTGCCAGTAGTATTCAACAGGGGGCTAATCAGCCCCAGCATTTT.